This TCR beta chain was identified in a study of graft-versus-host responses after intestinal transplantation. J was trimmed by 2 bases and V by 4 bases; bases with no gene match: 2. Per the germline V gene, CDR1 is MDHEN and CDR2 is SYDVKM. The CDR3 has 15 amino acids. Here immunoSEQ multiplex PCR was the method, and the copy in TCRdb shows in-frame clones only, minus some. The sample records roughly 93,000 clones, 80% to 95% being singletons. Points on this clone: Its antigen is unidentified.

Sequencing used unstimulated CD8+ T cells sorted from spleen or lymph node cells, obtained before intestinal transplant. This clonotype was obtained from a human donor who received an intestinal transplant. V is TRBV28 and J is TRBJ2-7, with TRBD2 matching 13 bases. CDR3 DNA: TGTGCCAGCAGTTGGGGGACTAGCGGGACCTACGAGCAGTACTTC. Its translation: CASSWGTSGTYEQYF. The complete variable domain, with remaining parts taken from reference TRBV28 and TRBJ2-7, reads DVKVTQSSRYLVKRTGEKVFLECVQDMDHENMFWYRQDPGLGLRLIYFSYDVKMKEKGDIPEGYSVSREKKERFSLILESASTNQTSMYLCASSWGTSGTYEQYFGPGTRLTVT.